The T cell receptor beta chain under discussion was sequenced for a study of T cells in Graves' hyperthyroidism and ophthalmopathy (dated by TCRdb to about 2019). Background for the entire study: Peripheral blood was collected at initial diagnosis, before any treatment. TCR V-J signatures able to tell the groups apart were searched for in a discovery cohort of 100 patients, of whom more than 40 had Graves' ophthalmopathy and around 57 had stable Graves' hyperthyroidism. Prospective prediction of ophthalmopathy was tested in an independent validation cohort consisting of about 20 hyperthyroidism patients and approximately 16 patients who later progressed to ophthalmopathy. The 80 to 100 discovery patients were randomly divided into training and test sets at a 7:3 ratio. Thyroid tissue and blood T-cell repertoires from about six Graves' hyperthyroidism patients were also compared in the study. Following sampling, methimazole starting at 30 mg daily was given to hyperthyroidism patients, and high-dose intravenous methylprednisolone was given to ophthalmopathy patients. According to the paper, TCR Vbeta CDR3 sequencing was carried out on 135 peripheral blood samples, which came from under 50 ophthalmopathy, 70 to 80 hyperthyroidism and some 17 progressor patients.

Amplification of TCR beta CDR3 regions was carried out from RNA transcripts. The first round of RT-PCR for the TCR CDR3 was performed with the HTBI primer set and the Qiagen OneStep RT-PCR kit. A second multiplex PCR round built the libraries, followed by size selection and purification. Paired-end sequencing of the libraries was performed with 100 bp reads on an Illumina HiSeq2000. Per the authors' processing: SOAPnuke was used to process the raw data, with reads discarded if the reads contained adapters or uncalled bases, had a mean Phred below 15, or lacked an exact constant-primer or identifier match. High-quality paired reads were merged with COPE v1.2.5, and unique nucleotide sequences were defined as clonotypes. MiTCR v1.1 was used to align the clonotypes against IMGT TRBV, TRBD and TRBJ reference segments. Analysis was restricted to V-J combinations with a frequency above 0.0001, which covered just over 98% of repertoires. The TCS score was defined as the ratio of F50 (clonal expansion) to E x V (chaos), calculated using BLOSUM62-based TCRdist between CDR3 peptides within each V-J. Welch's t-statistics and random forest reduced around 520 V-J features to 10 to 15, which were used in a naive Bayes classifier (R e1071). The public sequencing data were trimmed at Q25 with fastp and processed into clonotypes with MiXCR by TCRdb, which kept only in-frame beta chains. Identical CDR3 protein sequences are pooled into one entry, listed with their most common genes and DNA. None of the V and J calls come from the authors' own analysis; TCRdb made them. Counted in this sample were 300,000 to 450,000 distinct CDR3 sequences; approximately 14% of them appeared once. The top ten clones comprise roughly a fifth of the sample.

On the study overall, not on this receptor specifically: Most expanded thyroid clonotypes (frequency above 0.001) were also found in blood, which suggests that blood repertoires may mirror thyroid immune responses. Sample size was not statistically predetermined, and blinding of investigators to group allocation was not performed. In cross-validation, a model built on a 13 V-J signature told ophthalmopathy apart from stable hyperthyroidism with 85% to 90% sensitivity and roughly 81% specificity, and in testing the same model reached 80%/75%. In validation, the model predicted progression to ophthalmopathy with 55% to 71% sensitivity and over 72% specificity, a median of approximately 6.7 months before onset.

The sample holds many counts of this clonotype. No cognate antigen has been identified for it. The input lacks base qualities; no much larger clone sits a single base away. In the ophthalmopathy patients, disease was moderately to severely active, with a Clinical Activity Score of 3 or more, a NOSPECS grade of 4 or more, and a duration of less than 3 months. Exclusion was applied to patients with uncontrolled infections, other autoimmune diseases, pregnancy or lactation. Diagnoses were established on the basis of clinical symptoms, serum thyroxine and TRAb, thyroid ultrasound, and orbital computed tomography. Ficoll-Paque density gradient centrifugation was used to isolate PBMCs from about 10 ml of fresh peripheral blood. Total RNA was extracted with Trizol reagent, and quality was checked on an Agilent 2100 Bioanalyzer. V sheds 1 base and J sheds 2 bases, leaving 7 bases between their ends. Based on the germline V gene, the CDR1 and CDR2 sequences are SGHRS and YFSETQ. The cysteine opens and the phenylalanine closes a CDR3 of 13 amino acids. Just the 39-base CDR3 DNA is kept, in frame starting at base 1.

The sample taken for sequencing was blood. The chain uses TRBV5-1 and TRBJ2-7, with no confidently assigned D gene. The sequence derives from a woman in her 30s with Graves' ophthalmopathy. In nucleotides, the sequence is TGCGCCAGCAGCTTGCCCAGAACCTACGAGCAGTACTTC. This codes for CASSLPRTYEQYF.